These 23 T cell receptor beta chains were sequenced from one sample in a study of blood T cells in healthy people across ages. A sample-barcoded 5' primer and a J-beta primer mix were used in a second PCR of about 7 to 11 cycles. TCRdb re-called the 5' RACE reads with MiXCR, one entry per CDR3 protein. The data contain 910,000 or so distinct CDR3 sequences, about 53% of them seen just once; the ten biggest clones take up 20% to 25%. The sample was blood. The source of these receptors is a woman aged 55-70 years in good health.

This clonotype was seen a handful of times. This chain uses TRBV9 with TRBJ2-6; 8 positions agree with TRBD2. CDR1 and CDR2 from the germline V gene are SGDLS and YYNGEE. The J segment lost 4 bases and the V segment lost 4 bases, leaving 13 bases of the junction unmatched. This CDR3 is built from 18 residues. CDR3 region: CASSISGSRATGANVLTF. The CDR3 DNA is TGTGCCAGCAGCATAAGCGGGAGTAGGGCAACCGGGGCCAACGTCCTGACTTTC.

This clonotype has a count of ten or more. V usage is TRBV15 and J usage is TRBJ2-1, with 10 nucleotides matching TRBD1. The germline CDR1 and CDR2 sequences are LNHNV and YYDKDF (reference sequence). V gave up 5 bases and J gave up 2 bases; unmatched junction bases: 6. This CDR3 region has 16 residues. CDR3 DNA: TGTGCCACCAGCCCGCGGGACAGGGGCCCCTACAATGAGCAGTTCTTC. As protein: CATSPRDRGPYNEQFF.

This clonotype appeared a few times. The CDR3 region is CASSPQAGTSYEQYF. The CDR3 DNA reads TGTGCCAGCAGCCCACAGGCTGGGACATCCTACGAGCAGTACTTC. The chain joins TRBV7-6 to TRBJ2-7; possible D gene TRBD1, 6 bases. The germline V gene has CDR1 SGHVS and CDR2 FNYEAQ. CDR3 length: 15 residues. V was trimmed by 5 bases and J by 1 base, leaving 15 bases between them.

The chain recombines TRBV3-1 with TRBJ2-7; a weak D match, TRBD1 (6 bases). V lost 4 bases and J 3 bases, leaving 13 bases between the germline ends. Per germline, CDR1 LGHDT and CDR2 YNNKEL (reference sequence). The CDR3 covers 14 residues. The CDR3 DNA sequence: TGTGCCAGCAGCCCCCAGTGGGGGCGCTACGAGCAGTACTTC. It yields the protein CASSPQWGRYEQYF.

V is TRBV3-1 and J is TRBJ2-1, with a tentative D call TRBD2 (5 bases). This CDR3 spans 17 amino acids. V lost 0 bases and J 0 bases, leaving 12 bases between the germline ends. Germline assignment: CDR1 LGHDT and CDR2 YNNKEL (reference sequence). The CDR3 loop is CASSQEIPGYSYNEQFF. In DNA, the CDR3 is TGTGCCAGCAGCCAAGAAATCCCGGGGTACTCCTACAATGAGCAGTTCTTC.

The chain has TRBV3-1 and TRBJ2-7; D uncertain. The CDR3 totals 14 residues. The V gene lost 1 base and the J gene lost 2 bases, with 9 bases spanning the gap. Germline V CDR1 and CDR2: LGHDT, YNNKEL (reference sequence). The DNA of the CDR3 is TGTGCCAGCAGCCAAGCATACGGAACCTACGAGCAGTACTTC. Protein: CASSQAYGTYEQYF.

This clonotype has only a few counts. J is TRBJ2-5 and V is TRBV7-9; D perhaps matches TRBD2 (5 bases). V lost 6 bases to trimming and J lost 1 base, with 18 bases between them. CDR1 is SEHNR, CDR2 FQNEAQ, per germline (reference sequence). The length of the CDR3 is 16 residues. CDR3 sequence reads: CASSYPPLGAQETQYF. CDR3 coding DNA: TGTGCCAGCAGTTACCCCCCTCTGGGAGCCCAAGAGACCCAGTACTTC.

The genes are TRBV20-1 and TRBJ2-3; TRBD2 matches 9 bases. V was pared by 0 bases and J by 5 bases, with 9 bases of the junction left unmatched. This CDR3 contains 16 residues. CDR1 and CDR2 from the germline V gene are DFQATT and SNEGSKA (reference sequence). CDR3 sequence reads: CSARDSVAGDLDTQYF. The CDR3 DNA is TGCAGTGCTAGAGATTCGGTAGCGGGAGATTTAGATACGCAGTATTTT.

J is TRBJ2-3 and V is TRBV9, with 10 bases that match TRBD2. The ends lost 2 bases at V and 6 bases at J; junction bases unmatched: 12. The germline CDR1 and CDR2 sequences are SGDLS and YYNGEE. This CDR3 has 17 residues. CDR3 region: CASSVPRTSGDKDTQYF. The CDR3 DNA follows: TGTGCCAGCAGCGTCCCCAGGACTAGCGGTGACAAGGATACGCAGTATTTT.

This chain uses TRBV5-1 with TRBJ1-6; D gene unclear. Germline loops: CDR1 SGHRS, CDR2 YFSETQ. The CDR3 is 15 amino acids. V was shortened by 0 bases and J by 5 bases, with 9 bases between the two germline ends. The CDR3 bases are TGCGCCAGCAGCTTGGCAGGCTACGATAATTCACCCCTCCACTTT. This gives the protein CASSLAGYDNSPLHF.

V gene TRBV6-1 combines with J gene TRBJ2-2; 7 bases are a match to TRBD1. The V gene's germline CDR1 is MNHNS and CDR2 SASEGT. Losses at the gene ends were 8 bases for V and 0 bases for J; bases not matched to a gene: 15. The CDR3 has 18 residues. The CDR3 coding sequence is TGTGCCAGCCGGGCTCCGGGACAGCGAAACGCGAACACCGGGGAGCTGTTTTTT. Translating gives CASRAPGQRNANTGELFF.

V and J are TRBV2 and TRBJ2-5, with D tentatively TRBD1 (5 bases). Germline V CDR1 and CDR2: SNHLY, FYNNEI. The CDR3 spans 11 residues. V lost 6 bases, J lost 13 bases, and 15 bases lay in between. CDR3 residues: CASRGLSEPYF. CDR3 nucleotides: TGTGCCAGCAGGGGGCTAAGCGAGCCGTACTTC.

On this clonotype: A read error may account for a junction end that differs from germline. The chain combines TRBV10-2 with TRBJ2-1; D possibly matches TRBD1 or TRBD2 (5 bases each). Germline values: CDR1 WSHSY, CDR2 SAAADI. The CDR3 spans 14 residues. The CDR3 nucleotides are TGCGCCAGCAGTGAGGACCGGGGCTACAGTGAGCAGTTCTTC. Translating gives CASSEDRGYSEQFF.

V and J are TRBV3-1 and TRBJ1-2; no clear D. In germline, CDR1 is LGHDT, CDR2 YNNKEL (reference sequence). V shed 2 bases and J shed 7 bases, with 5 bases lying between them. This CDR3 has 11 residues. As DNA, the CDR3 is TGTGCCAGCAGCCAAAGTAGTGGCTACACCTTC. This translates into CASSQSSGYTF. Variable domain in full (rest from reference TRBV3-1 and TRBJ1-2): DTAVSQTPKYLVTQMGNDKSIKCEQNLGHDTMYWYKQDSKKFLKIMFSYNNKELIINETVPNRFSPKSPDKAHLNLHINSLELGDSAVYFCASSQSSGYTFGSGTRLTVV.

V gene TRBV11-2 combines with J gene TRBJ2-1; D unresolved. The J call may be mistaken, given a closer DNA end match to TRBJ2-7. The CDR3 consists of 12 residues. Germline assignment: CDR1 SGHAT and CDR2 FQNNGV. The CDR3 region is CASSQTLYEQYF. The DNA for the CDR3 is TGTGCCAGCAGCCAGACACTCTACGAGCAGTACTTC.

The chain couples TRBV5-4 to TRBJ1-2, with TRBD1 matching 8 bases. V shed 3 bases and J 5 bases; nucleotides not matched to a gene: 12. Per germline, CDR1 SGHNT and CDR2 YYREEE (reference sequence). There are 16 residues in the CDR3. CDR3 nucleotides: TGTGCCAGCAGCTCCCCAGGGGGCGCTTTTCGGTATGGCTACACCTTC. Protein: CASSSPGGAFRYGYTF.

The V call is TRBV5-1, the J call TRBJ2-1; perhaps TRBD2 as D (5 bases). CDR1 is SGHRS and CDR2 is YFSETQ in the germline V gene. V was pared by 4 bases and J by 6 bases, with 14 bases between. This CDR3 contains 14 residues. The CDR3: CASSPRGQPNEQFF. The DNA for the CDR3 is TGCGCCAGCAGCCCGCGAGGGCAGCCCAATGAGCAGTTCTTC. The full variable domain, rest sourced from reference TRBV5-1 and TRBJ2-1, is KAGVTQTPRYLIKTRGQQVTLSCSPISGHRSVSWYQQTPGQGLQFLFEYFSETQRNKGNFPGRFSGRQFSNSRSEMNVSTLELGDSALYLCASSPRGQPNEQFFGPGTRLTVL.

This clonotype came up a few times. J is TRBJ1-2 and V is TRBV10-3; D ambiguous. Per the germline V gene, CDR1 is ENHRY and CDR2 is SYGVKD. V gave up 9 bases and J gave up 8 bases, with 22 bases separating them. CDR3 length equals 14 residues. This chain's CDR3 is CAMGIDGPLRGYTF. CDR3 DNA sequence: TGTGCCATGGGGATCGACGGACCTCTAAGGGGCTACACCTTC.

The chain joins TRBV11-2 to TRBJ2-7, with no clear D. CDR3 size: 17 residues. Germline V gives CDR1 SGHAT, CDR2 FQNNGV. The V end lost 2 bases, the J end lost 0 bases, and 17 bases lay between the germline ends. The CDR3 protein is CASSLLQTPQSSYEQYF. CDR3 coding DNA: TGTGCCAGCAGCTTATTACAGACGCCGCAAAGCTCCTACGAGCAGTACTTC.

The chain recombines TRBV7-2 with TRBJ2-2; D is perhaps TRBD2 (6 bases). The germline CDR1 and CDR2 sequences are SGHTA and FQGNSA. The V end lost 0 bases, the J end lost 7 bases, and 15 bases lay between the germline ends. The CDR3 is made up of 16 amino acids. For the CDR3, the DNA is TGTGCCAGCAGCTTAGCTGAGACTAGGAGGTTCGGGGAGCTGTTTTTT. Translation: CASSLAETRRFGELFF.

The chain is built from TRBV7-9 and TRBJ2-5; the match to TRBD1 covers 12 bases. The last part of the DNA fits TRBJ2-7 better; the J call may be wrong. Germline CDR1 is SEHNR and CDR2 is FQNEAQ (reference sequence). CDR3 size: 16 residues. The CDR3 protein is CASSGGTGGNHNEQYF. CDR3 coding DNA: TGTGCCAGCAGCGGGGGGACAGGGGGCAATCACAACGAGCAGTACTTC.

The CDR3 is CASSRDLTYEQYF. The CDR3 DNA is TGCGCCAGCAGCCGGGATTTAACCTACGAGCAGTACTTC. This chain links TRBV10-2 with TRBJ2-5; perhaps TRBD2 as D (5 bases). With the DNA end fitting TRBJ2-7 better, the J assignment may be wrong. Germline-derived CDR1 and CDR2 are WSHSY and SAAADI. The CDR3 runs 13 residues.

CDR3 DNA: TGTGCCAGCAGCCCATCGCCGTTCTACGAGCAGTACTTC. This gives the protein CASSPSPFYEQYF. The genes are TRBV11-2 and TRBJ2-5, with D unresolved. Near its end, the DNA agrees better with TRBJ2-7, so the J call may be wrong. There are 13 residues in the CDR3. Looked up from germline, CDR1 is SGHAT and CDR2 is FQNNGV.